The present TCR beta chain was sequenced within a study of CD8+ T cells in alopecia areata. The length of the CDR3 is 11 residues. Germline values: CDR1 MNHEY, CDR2 SMNVEV (reference sequence). Trimming stripped 6 bases from V and 7 bases from J, with 9 bases between. RNA extraction and reverse transcription yielded cDNA as sequencing template. The assay was immunoSEQ multiplex PCR, and TCRdb's table has in-frame clones only and misses some. The table includes roughly 200,000 clones, about 63% detected once. V usage is TRBV27 and J usage is TRBJ1-2, with D unresolved. Sequencing used CD4+ T cells sorted from blood, obtained at week 0. The receptor was isolated from a human donor with alopecia areata. In DNA form, the CDR3 reads TGTGCCAGCAGCTTCAACGGTGGCTACACCTTC. Amino acid sequence: CASSFNGGYTF.